This entry lists 23 T cell receptor beta chains sequenced from one sample in a study of OX40 agonist ivuxolimab in advanced cancers. Library construction relied on the immunoSEQ multiplex PCR assay. This immuneACCESS table, as held by TCRdb, lists in-frame sequences with V and J called but not all clones. Of the missing ones, under half trace to an unresolved V gene in checked studies; the others have no known cause. The sample data list around 40,000 clones, and more than 80% of these were observed just once. Around 18% of the sample belongs to the ten largest clones. The material was CD4+ or CD8+ T cells sorted from blood, obtained in a trial of the OX40 agonist ivuxolimab. The receptors derive from an adult with an advanced solid tumor such as melanoma, head and neck, liver or kidney cancer.

This rearrangement joins TRBV28 to TRBJ1-5; D unresolved. Germline CDR1 is MDHEN and CDR2 is SYDVKM. This CDR3 comprises 10 residues. Trimming stripped 3 bases from V and 6 bases from J, with 0 bases between. The chain's CDR3 is CASSFQPQHF. The CDR3 DNA sequence: TGTGCCAGCAGTTTTCAGCCCCAGCATTTT.

This chain connects TRBV27 to TRBJ1-6; D is undetermined. Trimming pared 5 bases from V and 5 bases from J, leaving 10 bases between. The CDR3 has 14 amino acids. Looked up from germline, CDR1 is MNHEY and CDR2 is SMNVEV (reference sequence). The CDR3 DNA sequence: TGTGCCAGCAGTGGATCGGCAAATAATTCACCCCTCCACTTT. It specifies CASSGSANNSPLHF.

The chain joins TRBV5-1 to TRBJ2-7; the D is unclear. Trimming removed 5 bases at V and 2 bases at J, with 11 bases between. This CDR3 contains 13 residues. CDR1 and CDR2 from the germline V gene are SGHRS and YFSETQ. CDR3 DNA: TGCGCCAGCAGTTTTGGGATTGCCTACGAGCAGTACTTC. This sequence encodes CASSFGIAYEQYF.

The genes are TRBV5-6 and TRBJ1-5; 9 bases are a match to TRBD1. This CDR3 spans 14 amino acids. J was trimmed by 7 bases and V by 0 bases; bases with no gene match: 2. CDR1 is SGHDT and CDR2 is YYEEEE in the germline V gene. The CDR3 DNA follows: TGTGCCAGCAGCTTGGGGACAGGGGAACAGCCCCAGCATTTT. Encoded protein: CASSLGTGEQPQHF.

As DNA, the CDR3 is TGTGCCAGCAGTGACTCGGACAGGGACACCGGGGAGCTGTTTTTT. Encoded protein: CASSDSDRDTGELFF. The chain uses TRBV6-4 and TRBJ2-2; TRBD1 matches at 8 bases. The CDR3 totals 15 residues. Looked up from germline, CDR1 is MRHNA and CDR2 is SNTAGT. V shed 0 bases, J shed 3 bases, and the junction held 0 bases outside the gene matches.

This clone counts as medium-sized (0.01 to 0.1%). The chain couples TRBV2 to TRBJ2-1; D not certain. Per germline, CDR1 SNHLY and CDR2 FYNNEI. The V and J ends lost 7 bases and 9 bases respectively, with 13 bases between them. CDR3 size: 12 residues. CDR3 in amino acids: CASNQPVSEQFF. CDR3 nucleotide sequence: TGTGCCAGCAACCAACCGGTGAGTGAGCAGTTCTTC.

V usage is TRBV5-4 and J usage is TRBJ2-7; TRBD1 agrees at 9 bases. The CDR3 sequence is 14 residues long. Germline CDR1 and CDR2: SGHNT and YYREEE (reference sequence). The junction had 6 bases not matched to a gene; V was cut back by 4 bases and J by 4 bases. The CDR3: CASSPTGGYYEQYF. In DNA, the CDR3 is TGTGCCAGCAGCCCGACAGGGGGTTATTACGAGCAGTACTTC.

The V gene is TRBV19, the J gene TRBJ2-5; D perhaps matches TRBD1 (6 bases). V gave up 8 bases and J gave up 3 bases, with 10 bases separating them. Germline V lookup: CDR1 LNHDA, CDR2 SQIVND (reference sequence). The CDR3 is 12 amino acids. CDR3 in DNA: TGTGCCAGTGAGTCAGGGGAAGAGACCCAGTACTTC. As protein: CASESGEETQYF.

The J gene is TRBJ2-7, the V gene TRBV4-2, with 7 positions matching TRBD2. CDR1 is LGHNA and CDR2 is YNFKEQ in the germline V gene. The ends lost 3 bases at V and 7 bases at J; junction bases unmatched: 15. The CDR3 contains 16 residues. The CDR3 coding sequence is TGTGCCAGCAGCCAGAGGGGAGGGAGTGTGCGGATTGAGCAGTACTTC. Its translation is CASSQRGGSVRIEQYF.

Concerning this clone: The same CDR3 also results from other DNA sequences found in this sample. The CDR3 loop reads CASSPEAFF. The CDR3 DNA reads as TGTGCCAGCAGCCCAGAAGCTTTCTTT. The V and J genes are TRBV6-6 and TRBJ1-1, with D uncertain. This CDR3 has 9 residues. V was shortened by 6 bases and J by 8 bases, with 4 bases between the two germline ends. Germline CDR1 MNHNY, CDR2 SVGAGI (reference sequence).

The genes are TRBV28 and TRBJ1-5; D is unclear. Looked up from germline, CDR1 is MDHEN and CDR2 is SYDVKM. Trimming cost V 2 bases and J 9 bases, with 11 bases left between them. The CDR3 extends over 13 amino acids. The chain's CDR3 is CASSLTRRGPQHF. The CDR3 nucleotides read TGTGCCAGCAGTTTAACCCGGCGAGGGCCCCAGCATTTT.

The chain carries TRBV29-1 and TRBJ1-3; D is possibly TRBD1 (5 bases). V shed 7 bases and J shed 0 bases, with 10 bases lying between them. The germline CDR1 and CDR2 sequences are SQVTM and ANQGSEA. The CDR3 contains 13 residues. The CDR3 DNA sequence: TGCAGCGCCGCGGACATCTCTGGAAACACCATATATTTT. This encodes CSAADISGNTIYF.

The genes are TRBV7-2 and TRBJ2-1, with D perhaps matching TRBD2 (6 bases). Germline V gene lookup returns CDR1 SGHTA and CDR2 FQGNSA. Trimming stripped 0 bases from V and 2 bases from J, with 11 bases between. This CDR3 is 16 amino acids long. The CDR3 is CASSLALSGTYNEQFF. The CDR3 DNA reads as TGTGCCAGCAGCTTAGCGCTTAGCGGAACCTACAATGAGCAGTTCTTC.

J is TRBJ2-1 and V is TRBV5-4, with unresolved D. The CDR3 has 13 residues. Between the trimmed V and J ends, which lost 2 bases and 5 bases, there was a span of 8 bases. Germline V gene data show CDR1 as SGHNT and CDR2 as YYREEE (reference sequence). This chain's CDR3 is CASSFEVNNEQFF. The DNA for the CDR3 is TGTGCCAGCAGCTTCGAGGTCAACAATGAGCAGTTCTTC.

This chain joins TRBV7-2 and TRBJ1-1; D is ambiguous. Trimming left V 4 bases short and J 1 base short, with 10 bases between. Germline CDR1 is SGHTA and CDR2 is FQGNSA. The CDR3 totals 14 residues. As DNA, the CDR3 is TGTGCCAGCAGCTCTCCCCCAAGGAACACTGAAGCTTTCTTT. Translating it yields CASSSPPRNTEAFF.

V usage is TRBV7-9 and J usage is TRBJ2-4; 8 bases fit TRBD1. The ends lost 1 base at V and 1 base at J; junction bases unmatched: 12. The length of the CDR3 is 19 residues. Germline assignment: CDR1 SEHNR and CDR2 FQNEAQ (reference sequence). Written as DNA, the CDR3 is TGTGCCAGCAGCTTAGTCGTAGGGACAGGTCTATTCGCCAAAAACATTCAGTACTTC. Translated, it gives CASSLVVGTGLFAKNIQYF. The variable domain in full, with the rest retrieved from reference TRBV7-9 and TRBJ2-4, is DTGVSQNPRHKITKRGQNVTFRCDPISEHNRLYWYRQTLGQGPEFLTYFQNEAQLEKSRLLSDRFSAERPKGSFSTLEIQRTEQGDSAMYLCASSLVVGTGLFAKNIQYFGAGTRLSVL.

J is TRBJ2-2 and V is TRBV7-9; D possibly corresponds to TRBD2 (6 bases). The germline gives CDR1 SEHNR, CDR2 FQNEAQ (reference sequence). Trimming took off 11 bases at V and 8 bases at J, with 15 bases between the two ends. This CDR3 contains 12 residues. As DNA, the CDR3 is TGTGCCCTGACCCGCGGGGCGGGGGAGCTGTTTTTT. Its translation: CALTRGAGELFF.

This clone was recorded once. The gene calls are TRBV5-1 and TRBJ2-5; no firm D call. The CDR3 sequence is 11 residues long. Germline values: CDR1 SGHRS, CDR2 YFSETQ. Trimming pared 4 bases from V and 3 bases from J, leaving 4 bases between. The CDR3 bases are TGCGCCAGCAGCCACAAAGAGACCCAGTACTTC. This encodes CASSHKETQYF. Together with reference TRBV5-1 and TRBJ2-5, the CDR3 gives the full variable domain: KAGVTQTPRYLIKTRGQQVTLSCSPISGHRSVSWYQQTPGQGLQFLFEYFSETQRNKGNFPGRFSGRQFSNSRSEMNVSTLELGDSALYLCASSHKETQYFGPGTRLLVL.

The CDR3: CASSLGQGLSYEQYF. CDR3 sequence (DNA): TGCGCCAGCAGCTTGGGGCAGGGCTTGTCCTACGAGCAGTACTTC. The rearrangement joins TRBV5-1 to TRBJ2-7; D perhaps matches TRBD1 (5 bases). The V and J ends lost 0 bases and 1 base respectively, with 11 bases between them. The CDR3 totals 15 residues. CDR1 is SGHRS, CDR2 YFSETQ, per germline.

This rearrangement joins TRBV7-3 to TRBJ1-1; D is undetermined. The CDR3 contains 13 residues. V lost 7 bases and J 4 bases, leaving 13 bases between the germline ends. Per the germline V gene, CDR1 is SGHTA and CDR2 is FQGTGA. The CDR3, as DNA: TGTGCCAGCACCTACATCCGGCGCACTGAAGCTTTCTTT. Its translation is CASTYIRRTEAFF.

This chain connects TRBV5-6 to TRBJ2-7; no clear D. Trimming took 0 bases from V and 0 from J, leaving 7 bases between them. This CDR3 region has 14 residues. The V gene's germline CDR1 is SGHDT and CDR2 YYEEEE. CDR3 amino acids: CASSLADNSYEQYF. The CDR3 DNA reads TGTGCCAGCAGCTTGGCCGACAACTCCTACGAGCAGTACTTC.

The chain couples TRBV5-5 to TRBJ1-3, with D tentatively TRBD1 (5 bases). Deletions cut 4 bases from V and 4 bases from J, with 30 bases between. The CDR3 extends over 20 amino acids. Germline CDR1 reads SGHKS; CDR2 reads YYEKEE (reference sequence). Here the CDR3 DNA reads TGTGCCAGCAGCCCCTCGGGGGGAACTTGGACCGCTCCCTCCGGAAACACCATATATTTT. Translating it yields CASSPSGGTWTAPSGNTIYF.

This chain joins TRBV5-6 and TRBJ2-5; TRBD2 matches at 12 bases. CDR1 is SGHDT, CDR2 YYEEEE, per germline. The CDR3 is 17 amino acids. V dropped 3 bases and J dropped 5; count of bases not matched to a gene: 11. The chain's CDR3 is CASSWELAGGPLETQYF. The CDR3, as DNA: TGTGCCAGCAGCTGGGAGCTAGCGGGAGGGCCTTTGGAGACCCAGTACTTC. Combining the CDR3 with reference TRBV5-6 and TRBJ2-5 gives the whole variable domain DAGVTQSPTHLIKTRGQQVTLRCSPKSGHDTVSWYQQALGQGPQFIFQYYEEEERQRGNFPDRFSGHQFPNYSSELNVNALLLGDSALYLCASSWELAGGPLETQYFGPGTRLLVL.